These 3 T cell receptor beta chains share one sample of origin, sequenced in a study of CXCR3-negative and CXCR3-positive naive CD8 T cells. Study observations and caveats: Compared with CXCR3-negative naive cells, CXCR3-positive naive cells showed more hydrophobic TRB CDR3s.

The antigens for these receptors are not known. 5' RACE that incorporated UMI labels was used to prepare the TRB cDNA libraries. TCRdb reprocessed the 5' RACE reads and reports one entry per CDR3 protein, with no DNA. The repertoire table contains around 60,000 distinct CDR3 sequences. Sequenced material: naive CXCR3+ CD8+ T cells from blood. Subset in this sample: CD45RO-CCR7+CD27+CD95- naive CD8+ T cells expressing CXCR3 (TNR3+). The source of these receptors is a human donor in good health. Some clones in this sample may be carry-over from other donors' samples.

This sequence joins TRBV5-1 and TRBJ1-1. From germline, CDR1 is SGHRS and CDR2 YFSETQ. This CDR3 is 13 amino acids long. This CDR3 reads CASSIGDYAEAFF.

The gene calls are TRBV20-1 and TRBJ2-7; the TRBD1 assignment by TCRdb is unverifiable without DNA. The CDR3 covers 14 residues. Germline V gene lookup returns CDR1 DFQATT and CDR2 SNEGSKA (reference sequence). CDR3 protein: CSARDRGDTYEQYF.

J is TRBJ2-5 and V is TRBV3-1. CDR3 length: 12 amino acids. Germline V gene data show CDR1 as LGHDT and CDR2 as YNNKEL (reference sequence). This CDR3 is CASSQNLETQYF.